This TCR beta chain is from a study of blood T cells in healthy people across ages. The wider study: Template-switching capture recovered about one barcoded beta molecule per two T cells.

Peripheral blood was drawn, ten milliliters per donor. PBMCs numbering at least 6 million were isolated per sample. About this clonotype itself: One end of the junction is discordant with germline, which a read error may explain.

The authors ran a second PCR of 7 to 11 cycles using a sample-barcoded 5' primer and a J-beta primer mix. A single record per CDR3 protein comes from TCRdb applying MiXCR to the 5' RACE reads. The sample lists roughly 1,700,000 distinct CDR3 sequences; 28% were seen once. The specimen was blood. The receptor's source is a woman younger than 45 in good health.

CDR3 residues: CATSRGARNQETQYF. The CDR3 nucleotides are TGTGCCACCAGCAGAGGGGCGAGAAACCAAGAGACTCAGTACTTC. J is TRBJ2-5 and V is TRBV15; unclear D gene. Germline CDR1 and CDR2: LNHNV and YYDKDF (reference sequence). This CDR3 region has 15 residues.